This T cell receptor (beta chain) was identified during a study of CDR3 diversity in severe acne. Each CDR3 protein is one row after TCRdb ran MiXCR on the PCR reads. The sample yields under 100,000 distinct CDR3 sequences, over 45% seen once. From germline, CDR1 is SGHRS and CDR2 YFSETQ. This CDR3 comprises 12 residues. Trimming took 2 bases from V and 1 from J, leaving 4 bases between them. The specimen was blood. The chain recombines TRBV5-1 with TRBJ2-7; D remains unclear. This TCR came from a male donor in good health, serving as a control. The chain's CDR3 is CASSFHSYEQYF. For the CDR3, the DNA is TGCGCCAGCAGCTTCCATTCCTACGAGCAGTACTTC.